The rows below give T cell receptor beta chains drawn from one sample of a study of shared clonotypes between healthy human individuals. Produced via immunoSEQ multiplex PCR; TCRdb's table is partial and in-frame only. The sample has fewer than 1.8 million clones; about 98.5% are singletons. What was sequenced was naive CD4+ T cells sorted from blood. The source of these receptors is a man aged 30 to 39 in good health. Both conserved end residues are part of each CDR3. D genes are given only for firm matches. The listing skips clone size in some rows; elsewhere it reads once, few, many or a size class.

TRBV9	-	-	TRBJ2-2	CASSVDGRGKNTGELFF	TGTGCCAGCAGCGTAGATGGTCGCGGGAAGAACACCGGGGAGCTGTTTTTT
TRBV7-8	TRBD2	-	TRBJ2-4	CASSPRAESTGGAKNIQYF	TGTGCCAGCAGCCCCAGGGCGGAAAGCACGGGGGGAGCCAAAAACATTCAGTACTTC
TRBV28	TRBD1	-	TRBJ1-5	CASMQGAWQPQHF	TGTGCCAGCATGCAGGGGGCTTGGCAGCCCCAGCATTTT
TRBV5-4	TRBD2	-	TRBJ2-7	CASSLRLAGTYEQYF	TGTGCCAGCAGCTTGCGGCTAGCGGGCACCTACGAGCAGTACTTC
TRBV7-3	-	-	TRBJ2-2	CASSLLGNTGELFF	TGTGCCAGCAGCTTACTAGGAAACACCGGGGAGCTGTTTTTT
TRBV10-1	TRBD1	once	TRBJ2-1	CASSDGRGPYNEQFF	TGCGCCAGCAGTGATGGTAGGGGGCCGTACAATGAGCAGTTCTTC
TRBV9	-	-	TRBJ2-1	CASSVAPVHLQSEQFF	TGTGCCAGCAGCGTAGCTCCGGTTCACCTTCAATCTGAGCAGTTCTTC
TRBV13	TRBD1	-	TRBJ1-4	CASSPGTGNEKLFF	TGTGCCAGCAGCCCCGGGACAGGGAATGAAAAACTGTTTTTT
TRBV4-3	TRBD1	-	TRBJ1-5	CASSYRQGDQPQHF	TGCGCCAGCAGCTACCGACAGGGGGACCAGCCCCAGCATTTT
TRBV7-9	-	-	TRBJ1-2	CASSSTEVSGYTF	TGTGCCAGCAGCTCGACAGAGGTCTCTGGCTACACCTTC
TRBV7-3	-	-	TRBJ2-5	CASSLESIGTQYF	TGTGCCAGCAGCTTGGAGTCGATTGGGACCCAGTACTTC
TRBV2	TRBD2	-	TRBJ2-1	CASRDRRLAGVNEQFF	TGTGCCAGCAGAGACAGACGACTAGCCGGGGTCAATGAGCAGTTCTTC
TRBV7-6	-	once	TRBJ1-5	CASSPNRSQPQHF	TGTGCCAGCAGCCCTAACCGGAGTCAGCCCCAGCATTTT
TRBV5-4	-	-	TRBJ2-1	CASSSVWTSYNEQFF	TGTGCCAGCAGCTCTGTCTGGACGTCCTACAATGAGCAGTTCTTC
TRBV6-4	TRBD2	-	TRBJ2-7	CASRLAGGAYEQYF	TGTGCCAGCAGGCTAGCGGGAGGAGCCTACGAGCAGTACTTC
TRBV7-9	TRBD2	once	TRBJ2-1	CASSPSGRARNEQFF	TGTGCCAGCAGCCCCAGCGGGAGGGCCCGGAATGAGCAGTTCTTC
TRBV6-5	-	-	TRBJ2-7	CASSYGTHYEQYF	TGTGCCAGCAGTTACGGGACACACTACGAGCAGTACTTC
TRBV20-1	-	-	TRBJ1-5	CSARAGQPQHF	TGCAGTGCTAGAGCAGGTCAGCCCCAGCATTTT
TRBV20-1	-	-	TRBJ2-7	CSAMTVSEQYF	TGCAGTGCTATGACAGTCTCCGAGCAGTACTTC
TRBV9	-	-	TRBJ2-7	CASSFGETLDDYEQYF	TGTGCCAGCAGCTTCGGGGAGACCCTAGATGACTACGAGCAGTACTTC
TRBV28	TRBD1	-	TRBJ1-5	CASSPLDRGNQPQHF	TGTGCCAGCAGTCCGCTTGACAGGGGAAATCAGCCCCAGCATTTT
TRBV7-6	-	-	TRBJ2-1	CASSTAGQAYNEQFF	TGTGCCAGCAGCACAGCGGGACAGGCCTACAATGAGCAGTTCTTC
TRBV11-3	TRBD1	-	TRBJ2-7	CASSLGGTGGSYEQYF	TGTGCCAGCAGCTTAGGCGGGACAGGGGGCTCCTACGAGCAGTACTTC
TRBV5-1	-	-	TRBJ1-1	CASSLFQGGGTEAFF	TGCGCCAGCAGCTTATTTCAGGGTGGTGGCACTGAAGCTTTCTTT
TRBV7-2	-	-	TRBJ1-3	CASSLENSGNTIYF	TGTGCCAGCAGCTTAGAGAACTCTGGAAACACCATATATTTT
TRBV2	TRBD1	-	TRBJ1-5	CASSVPGGGVDQPQHF	TGTGCCAGCAGTGTTCCAGGGGGTGGCGTGGATCAGCCCCAGCATTTT
TRBV19	-	once	TRBJ1-1	CASSIKRNTEAFF	TGTGCCAGTAGTATCAAACGGAACACTGAAGCTTTCTTT
TRBV5-1	-	-	TRBJ1-2	CASSFSTNYGYTF	TGCGCCAGCAGCTTCAGTACTAACTATGGCTACACCTTC
TRBV5-1	TRBD2	-	TRBJ2-3	CASSLGLAGGFSTDTQYF	TGCGCCAGCAGCTTGGGACTCGCGGGAGGGTTTAGCACAGATACGCAGTATTTT
TRBV2	-	-	TRBJ1-2	CASKDLMNYGYTF	TGTGCCAGCAAGGACCTTATGAACTATGGCTACACCTTC
TRBV28	TRBD1	-	TRBJ1-2	CASSPHRGRSGYGYTF	TGTGCCAGCAGTCCTCACAGGGGCCGGAGTGGGTATGGCTACACCTTC
TRBV9	TRBD2	-	TRBJ2-3	CASSVAAREGQYF	TGTGCCAGCAGCGTAGCTGCGCGGGAGGGGCAGTATTTT
TRBV11-3	-	-	TRBJ2-3	CASSKFQGSADTQYF	TGTGCCAGCAGCAAATTCCAGGGTTCTGCAGATACGCAGTATTTT
TRBV6-1	-	-	TRBJ2-5	CASSEARETQYF	TGTGCCAGCAGTGAAGCGCGAGAGACCCAGTACTTC
TRBV6-1	-	-	TRBJ2-1	CASSGGRGLPKFF	TGTGCCAGCAGTGGGGGTCGTGGATTACCCAAGTTCTTC
TRBV7-9	TRBD1	-	TRBJ2-3	CASSRSPGQGDLDTQYF	TGTGCCAGCAGCCGATCACCGGGACAGGGTGACTTAGATACGCAGTATTTT
TRBV5-4	-	-	TRBJ2-3	CASSLWQGTDTQYF	TGTGCCAGCAGCTTGTGGCAGGGCACAGATACGCAGTATTTT
TRBV10-2	TRBD1	-	TRBJ1-2	CAYGQGALGYTF	TGCGCCTACGGACAGGGGGCGCTTGGCTACACCTTC
TRBV11-2	-	-	TRBJ2-3	CASSFPGYPPDTQYF	TGTGCCAGCAGCTTCCCAGGTTACCCTCCCGATACGCAGTATTTT
TRBV14	TRBD2	-	TRBJ2-1	CASTLAGAANEQFF	TGTGCCAGCACCCTAGCGGGAGCTGCGAATGAGCAGTTCTTC
TRBV6-5	TRBD1	-	TRBJ1-1	CASSDRGTVTEAFF	TGTGCCAGCAGTGACAGGGGTACGGTAACTGAAGCTTTCTTT
TRBV4-1	-	-	TRBJ2-7	CASSQGAQTPAYEQYF	TGCGCCAGCAGCCAAGGGGCTCAAACTCCCGCCTACGAGCAGTACTTC
TRBV4-1	TRBD1	-	TRBJ2-7	CASSQAGTVYEQYF	TGCGCCAGCAGCCAAGCCGGGACAGTTTACGAGCAGTACTTC
TRBV11-2	-	-	TRBJ2-1	CASSSLRGNNEQFF	TGTGCCAGCAGCTCCCTAAGGGGCAACAATGAGCAGTTCTTC
TRBV4-1	-	-	TRBJ1-5	CASSRDGGNQPQHF	TGCGCCAGCAGCCGAGACGGGGGAAATCAGCCCCAGCATTTT
TRBV10-3	-	-	TRBJ1-1	CAIGGLPNTEAFF	TGTGCCATCGGAGGCCTGCCCAACACTGAAGCTTTCTTT
TRBV19	-	-	TRBJ1-2	CASNQPGTVDYGYTF	TGTGCCAGTAACCAACCCGGCACGGTGGACTATGGCTACACCTTC
TRBV7-9	-	-	TRBJ1-5	CASSYGGGPGKNGNQPQHF	TGTGCCAGCAGCTACGGGGGAGGGCCAGGGAAGAATGGCAATCAGCCCCAGCATTTT
TRBV4-3	TRBD2	-	TRBJ2-7	CASSLRGSSGEQYF	TGCGCCAGCAGCCTTCGCGGGAGCTCGGGGGAGCAGTACTTC
TRBV6-5	-	once	TRBJ2-7	CASSPLAGSSYEQYF	TGTGCCAGCAGTCCACTAGCAGGGAGCTCCTACGAGCAGTACTTC